This T cell receptor (beta chain) was documented in a study of T cell repertoires in cytomegalovirus infection. Overall study context: Alongside well-studied HLA-B-restricted CMV epitopes, recently identified HLA-C-restricted CMV epitopes were also used. Public TCR beta signatures indicated both CMV infection and matching HLA type.

Overall study findings and caveats: Clonotype analysis showed dominance of the ex vivo response by HLA-C-restricted CMV-specific TCR beta clonotypes. The cumulative frequency of public TCR beta families distinguished individuals who carried CMV together with the relevant HLA.

Points on this clonotype: What it binds is not known.

Germline CDR1 reads SGHTA; CDR2 reads FQGNSA. The CDR3 runs 15 residues. Deletions cut 2 bases from V and 0 bases from J, with 11 bases between. TCRdb analysed the reads with MiXCR anew, one entry per CDR3 protein. The sample lists 570,000 or so distinct CDR3 sequences, just under 40% occurring once. This chain joins TRBV7-2 and TRBJ2-7; D is ambiguous. The clonotype originates from a human donor in good health (CMV status not recorded). Some clones in this sample may be carry-over from other donors' samples. The material sequenced was cultured PBMCs, taken from culture after CMV antigen stimulation. The DNA for the CDR3 is TGTGCCAGCAGCTTAATAGGGTCCGGCTCCTACGAGCAGTACTTC. It yields the protein CASSLIGSGSYEQYF.